This T cell receptor beta chain was captured by sequencing in a study of blood T cells in healthy people across ages. The CDR3 is 16 amino acids. J was trimmed by 4 bases and V by 0 bases; bases with no gene match: 4. CDR1 is MNHEY, CDR2 SVGEGT, per germline. This clonotype was seen a handful of times. Then a second PCR, running about 6 to 12 cycles, was carried out with a sample-barcoded 5' primer and a J-beta primer mix. One entry per CDR3 protein results from TCRdb running MiXCR on the 5' RACE reads. Of 700,000 or so distinct CDR3 sequences listed, 40% to 45% are singletons. The chain uses TRBV6-2 or TRBV6-3 and TRBJ2-3; TRBD2 matches at 10 bases. Input material: blood. This TCR came from a man at least 80 years old in good health. CDR3 nucleotide sequence: TGTGCCAGCAGTTACTCAGCGGGAGGGGGATCAGATACGCAGTATTTT. Its protein product is CASSYSAGGGSDTQYF.